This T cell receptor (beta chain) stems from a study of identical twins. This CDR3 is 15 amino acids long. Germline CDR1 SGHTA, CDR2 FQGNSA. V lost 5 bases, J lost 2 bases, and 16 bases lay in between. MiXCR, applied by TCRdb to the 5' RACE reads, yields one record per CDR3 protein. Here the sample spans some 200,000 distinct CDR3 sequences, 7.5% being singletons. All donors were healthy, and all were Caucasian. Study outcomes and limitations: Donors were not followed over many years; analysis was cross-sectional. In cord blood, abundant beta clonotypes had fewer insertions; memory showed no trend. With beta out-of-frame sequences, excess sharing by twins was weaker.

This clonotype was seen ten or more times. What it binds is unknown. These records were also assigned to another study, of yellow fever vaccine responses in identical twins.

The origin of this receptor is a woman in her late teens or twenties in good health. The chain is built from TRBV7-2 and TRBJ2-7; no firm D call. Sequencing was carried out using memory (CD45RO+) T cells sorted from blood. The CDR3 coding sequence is TGTGCCAGCAGCCCCCCGTATCCAGAAACCTACGAGCAGTACTTC. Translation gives CASSPPYPETYEQYF.